This passage covers 11 T cell receptor beta chains from one sample sequenced in a study of identical twins. TCRdb independently ran MiXCR on the 5' RACE reads; one entry per CDR3 protein. Here the sample spans fewer than 900,000 distinct CDR3 sequences, 15% to 20% being singletons. These records were also assigned to another study, of T cells expressing NK-cell markers.

Sequenced sample: PBMCs. The receptor set was obtained from a woman between 18 and 29 years old in good health.

The chain recombines TRBV5-5 with TRBJ2-3; D unresolved. Germline CDR1 and CDR2: SGHKS and YYEKEE (reference sequence). Trimming pared 2 bases from V and 4 bases from J, leaving 11 bases between. The CDR3 has 14 amino acids. The chain's CDR3 is CASSFYTASDTQYF. DNA for the CDR3: TGTGCCAGCAGCTTTTATACTGCATCAGATACGCAGTATTTT.

The rearrangement uses TRBV9 and TRBJ2-1; tentative D call: TRBD2 (5 bases). The CDR3 is 15 amino acids. The V end was cut by 3 bases, the J end by 8 bases, with 18 bases between. Germline V gene data show CDR1 as SGDLS and CDR2 as YYNGEE. This chain's CDR3 is CASSGTSLGIDEQFF. The CDR3 nucleotides are TGTGCCAGCAGCGGCACTAGTTTGGGGATAGATGAGCAGTTCTTC.

This clonotype was counted only a few times. The chain joins TRBV10-3 to TRBJ1-5; D is unclear. This CDR3 contains 13 residues. Germline V gene sequence: CDR1 ENHRY, CDR2 SYGVKD. V shed 4 bases and J shed 4 bases, with 8 bases lying between them. CDR3 region: CAISGAWNQPQHF. The CDR3 DNA reads as TGTGCCATCAGTGGGGCTTGGAATCAGCCCCAGCATTTT.

This clonotype was observed a few times. The rearrangement uses TRBV12-3 or TRBV12-4 and TRBJ2-5; D is undetermined. This CDR3 has 14 residues. The germline V and J ends were trimmed by 6 bases and 4 bases, with 15 bases remaining between them. The CDR3 protein is CASRKSSTAETQYF. The CDR3 DNA reads TGTGCCAGCAGAAAATCCTCTACCGCAGAGACCCAGTACTTC.

This clonotype has at least ten counts. The chain couples TRBV5-1 to TRBJ2-5, with a possible D match to TRBD2 (5 bases). This CDR3 has 15 residues. Trimming cost V 1 base and J 3 bases, with 13 bases left between them. CDR1 is SGHRS, CDR2 YFSETQ, per germline. CDR3 protein: CASSLLSVREETQYF. CDR3 sequence (DNA): TGCGCCAGCAGCTTGTTAAGCGTGAGGGAAGAGACCCAGTACTTC.

V is TRBV2 and J is TRBJ2-1, with 9 bases identical to TRBD2. V shed 7 bases, J shed 4 bases, and the junction held 5 bases outside the gene matches. Germline CDR1 and CDR2: SNHLY and FYNNEI. The CDR3 contains 14 residues. The DNA for the CDR3 is TGTGCCAGCACAACTAGCGGGCCTTACAATGAGCAGTTCTTC. It translates to CASTTSGPYNEQFF. Together with reference TRBV2 and TRBJ2-1, the CDR3 gives the full variable domain: EPEVTQTPSHQVTQMGQEVILRCVPISNHLYFYWYRQILGQKVEFLVSFYNNEISEKSEIFDDQFSVERPDGSNFTLKIRSTKLEDSAMYFCASTTSGPYNEQFFGPGTRLTVL.

The chain is built from TRBV5-4 and TRBJ2-5, with 7 bases fitting TRBD1. V was pared by 4 bases and J by 7 bases, with 10 bases of the junction left unmatched. CDR1 and CDR2 from the germline V gene are SGHNT and YYREEE (reference sequence). The length of the CDR3 is 14 residues. Here the CDR3 reads CASSPRQGEVTQYF. As DNA, the CDR3 is TGTGCCAGCAGCCCACGACAGGGTGAAGTGACCCAGTACTTC.

The chain employs TRBV21-1 and TRBJ2-1; the table's D call TRBD2 went unverified against the DNA. TRBV21-1 is a known pseudogene. The CDR3 runs to 14 residues. The CDR3 sequence: CARTRLVSYNEQFF. Here the CDR3 DNA reads TGTGCCAGGACCAGACTAGTTTCCTACAATGAGCAGTTCTTC.

The J gene is TRBJ2-4, the V gene TRBV5-1; D remains ambiguous. The germline V gene encodes CDR1 SGHRS and CDR2 YFSETQ. This CDR3 has 13 residues. V was cut by 5 bases and J by 2 bases, with 8 bases left in between. The CDR3 is CASSPETKNIQYF. CDR3 DNA: TGCGCCAGCAGTCCCGAGACCAAAAACATTCAGTACTTC.

This clonotype occurred a few times. The rearrangement links TRBV7-9 to TRBJ1-5, with a possible D match to TRBD1 (5 bases). The V gene lost 5 bases and the J gene lost 3 bases, with 17 bases spanning the gap. The CDR3 is 16 residues long. Germline V gene data show CDR1 as SEHNR and CDR2 as FQNEAQ (reference sequence). CDR3 in DNA: TGTGCCAGCAGCCCACTTATGGGACGGAACAATCAGCCCCAGCATTTT. It yields the protein CASSPLMGRNNQPQHF.

A few counts support this clonotype. The rearrangement links TRBV4-3 to TRBJ2-5; D uncertain. Between the trimmed V and J ends, which lost 3 bases and 5 bases, there was a span of 10 bases. Looked up from germline, CDR1 is LGHNA and CDR2 is YSLEER. The length of the CDR3 is 13 residues. In DNA form, the CDR3 reads TGCGCCAGCAGCCAGTCGGTTTGGGAGACCCAGTACTTC. Translated, it gives CASSQSVWETQYF.